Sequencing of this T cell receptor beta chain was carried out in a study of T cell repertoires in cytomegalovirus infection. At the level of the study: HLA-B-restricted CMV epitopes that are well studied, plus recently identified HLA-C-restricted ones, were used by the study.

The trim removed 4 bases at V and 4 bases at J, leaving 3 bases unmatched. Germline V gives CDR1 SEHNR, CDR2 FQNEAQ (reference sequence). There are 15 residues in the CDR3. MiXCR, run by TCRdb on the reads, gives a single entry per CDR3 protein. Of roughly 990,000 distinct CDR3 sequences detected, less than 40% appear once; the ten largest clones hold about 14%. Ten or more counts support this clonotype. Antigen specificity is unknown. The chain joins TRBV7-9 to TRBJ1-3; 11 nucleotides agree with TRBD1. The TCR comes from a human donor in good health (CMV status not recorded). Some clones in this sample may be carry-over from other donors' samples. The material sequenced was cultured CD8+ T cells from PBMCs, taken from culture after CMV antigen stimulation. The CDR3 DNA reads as TGTGCCAGCAGCTCCGGACAGGGGGCGGGAAACACCATATATTTT. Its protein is CASSSGQGAGNTIYF.